Listed here are 10 T cell receptor beta chains from one sample, sequenced in a study of blood T cells in healthy people across ages. Combining a sample-barcoded 5' primer with a J-beta primer mix, a second PCR ran for roughly 6 to 12 cycles. TCRdb reanalysed the 5' RACE reads using MiXCR and keeps one entry per CDR3 protein. The sample contains some 1,000,000 distinct CDR3 sequences, 20% to 25% of which appear only once. This sample also appeared in a second study, on T cells of mothers and their children.

What was sequenced was blood. The receptor source for this set is a girl aged 2 to 9 in good health.

The chain links TRBV28 to TRBJ1-1; D is uncertain. Germline V lookup: CDR1 MDHEN, CDR2 SYDVKM. The CDR3 runs to 15 residues. Between the trimmed V and J ends, which lost 1 base and 0 bases, there was a span of 9 bases. This CDR3 reads CASSLLRPVNTEAFF. CDR3 DNA sequence: TGTGCCAGCAGTTTATTAAGGCCAGTGAACACTGAAGCTTTCTTT.

This clonotype was seen only a few times. V gene TRBV28 combines with J gene TRBJ2-2, with D possibly TRBD1 on 5 matching bases. This CDR3 has 21 residues. Germline CDR1 is MDHEN and CDR2 is SYDVKM. The V end lost 4 bases, the J end lost 0 bases, and 27 bases lay between the germline ends. The CDR3: CASSSPVLGPDSHTNTGELFF. The CDR3 region has the DNA TGTGCCAGCAGTTCTCCGGTGTTAGGGCCCGACAGCCACACGAACACCGGGGAGCTGTTTTTT.

This clonotype was picked up many times. The V gene is TRBV7-2, the J gene TRBJ1-4; D gene ambiguous. The CDR3 has 13 amino acids. The germline V gene encodes CDR1 SGHTA and CDR2 FQGNSA. V gave up 3 bases and J gave up 7 bases, with 9 bases separating them. The chain's CDR3 is CASSLVRTEKLFF. The DNA for the CDR3 is TGTGCCAGCAGCTTGGTTCGAACTGAAAAACTGTTTTTT.

V is TRBV29-1 and J is TRBJ2-1; 8 bases map to TRBD1. This CDR3 has 15 residues. The ends lost 0 bases at V and 4 bases at J; junction bases unmatched: 5. Germline loops: CDR1 SQVTM, CDR2 ANQGSEA. The CDR3 DNA is TGCAGCGTTGAAGATGACAGGGGCTTTTACAATGAGCAGTTCTTC. Protein: CSVEDDRGFYNEQFF.

There are a few counts of this clonotype. The J gene is TRBJ1-2, the V gene TRBV7-2; no clear D. Germline CDR1 reads SGHTA; CDR2 reads FQGNSA. This CDR3 comprises 14 residues. V lost 4 bases and J lost 4, with 13 bases in between. CDR3 nucleotide sequence: TGTGCCAGCAGCTCCCCTATCCAGACCTATGGCTACACCTTC. It codes for CASSSPIQTYGYTF.

The chain joins TRBV4-2 to TRBJ2-5, with D possibly TRBD2 on 5 matching bases. The J call is doubtful: the DNA matches TRBJ2-1 better. The CDR3 spans 14 residues. Germline lookup yields CDR1 LGHNA and CDR2 YNFKEQ. The CDR3 coding sequence is TGTGCCAGCAGCCAATCTCCTAGCATCCATGAGCAGTTCTTC. Translating gives CASSQSPSIHEQFF.

This clonotype was seen a handful of times. The chain couples TRBV9 to TRBJ2-7, with TRBD2 matching 7 bases. CDR3 length: 13 residues. V trimming: 7 bases; J trimming: 0 bases; junction bases outside the gene matches: 4. The germline V gene encodes CDR1 SGDLS and CDR2 YYNGEE. The CDR3 DNA is TGTGCCAGCGGGGGGGGGACCTCCTACGAGCAGTACTTC. Protein sequence: CASGGGTSYEQYF.

The CDR3 loop is CASSWVGLNTEAFF. The CDR3 DNA reads TGTGCCAGCAGTTGGGTGGGTTTGAACACTGAAGCTTTCTTT. The chain couples TRBV6-6 to TRBJ1-1; D not certain. The V gene's germline CDR1 is MNHNY and CDR2 SVGAGI (reference sequence). Trimming took off 4 bases at V and 0 bases at J, with 9 bases between the two ends. The CDR3 is made up of 14 amino acids.

This clonotype came up a few times. The chain links TRBV2 to TRBJ2-5; 8 bases are a match to TRBD2. The CDR3 is 13 residues long. Losses at the gene ends were 8 bases for V and 5 bases for J; bases not matched to a gene: 7. The germline gives CDR1 SNHLY, CDR2 FYNNEI. Here the CDR3 DNA reads TGTGCCAGCCAAAGCGGGAGAGGGGAGACCCAGTACTTC. Amino acid sequence: CASQSGRGETQYF. The full variable domain, its missing parts supplied by reference TRBV2 and TRBJ2-5, is EPEVTQTPSHQVTQMGQEVILRCVPISNHLYFYWYRQILGQKVEFLVSFYNNEISEKSEIFDDQFSVERPDGSNFTLKIRSTKLEDSAMYFCASQSGRGETQYFGPGTRLLVL.

This clonotype was picked up a small number of times. The chain recombines TRBV29-1 with TRBJ2-6, with D hard to call. The ends were cut back, 1 base at V and 0 bases at J, with 13 bases in the middle. Per the germline V gene, CDR1 is SQVTM and CDR2 is ANQGSEA. The CDR3 consists of 17 residues. CDR3 in amino acids: CSVEADTGSSGANVLTF. The CDR3 DNA sequence: TGCAGCGTTGAAGCTGACACGGGTAGCTCTGGGGCCAACGTCCTGACTTTC. The complete variable domain, with remaining parts taken from reference TRBV29-1 and TRBJ2-6, reads SAVISQKPSRDICQRGTSLTIQCQVDSQVTMMFWYRQQPGQSLTLIATANQGSEATYESGFVIDKFPISRPNLTFSTLTVSNMSPEDSSIYLCSVEADTGSSGANVLTFGAGSRLTVL.